The T cell receptor (beta chain) under discussion was sequenced for a study of T cell responses to AZD1222 COVID-19 vaccine. Concerning this clone: The antigen remains unidentified.

The CDR3 contains 16 residues. Trimming took 2 bases from V and 4 from J, leaving 18 bases between them. Germline values: CDR1 SGHNT, CDR2 YYREEE (reference sequence). Sequencing used immunoSEQ multiplex PCR; TCRdb keeps in-frame clones, though not all of them. The top ten hold around 2% of the sample, which has about 180,000 clones, 80% to 95% seen once. Overall study results and limits: Spike-specific TCR repertoires showed rising breadth and depth after two AZD1222 doses. Samples come after the peak T cell response, not at day 14.

The rearrangement links TRBV5-4 to TRBJ1-1; no clear D gene. The starting material was peripheral blood, obtained 28 days after the second AZD1222 dose. The sequence came from an adult who received the AZD1222 COVID-19 vaccine. In DNA form, the CDR3 reads TGTGCCAGCAGCTTAGGAGGGTTGGTAGGTCGCACTGAAGCTTTCTTT. Amino acid sequence: CASSLGGLVGRTEAFF.